This paragraph covers one T cell receptor beta chain sequence. The antigen this receptor binds is unknown. It has no much larger one-base neighbor in the sample; base qualities were not kept. High-throughput TCR beta sequencing profiled peripheral blood CD8+ and CD4+ T cells from healthy donors, Susac syndrome patients and multiple sclerosis patients. The multiple sclerosis controls were treatment-naive patients who had stable or active relapsing-remitting disease and met the revised McDonald criteria. CD8+ TEMRA cells were enriched by FACS, while bulk CD8+ and CD4+ T cells were purified by magnetic negative isolation. Blood was collected in EDTA tubes and processed within 24 hours, with PBMCs isolated through density gradient centrifugation. PBMCs intended for TCR sequencing were frozen in liquid nitrogen and were later thawed in a 37 degrees C water bath. The sorted or isolated CD4+, CD8+ and CD8+ TEMRA cells reached a purity of at least 90%.

This sample is drawn from a study of CD8 T cells in Susac syndrome (dated by TCRdb to between 2018 and 2021). About the study as a whole: Repertoire sequencing was used to test whether CD8+ T cell activation and differentiation in Susac syndrome was antigen driven. The study compared CD8+ T cell repertoire clonality among roughly eleven healthy donors, approximately 14 Susac syndrome patients and fewer than 19 multiple sclerosis patients.

Paper-wide results and their limitations: The study acknowledged that relatively few individuals were included in the TCR sequencing and HLA analysis.

V has 0 bases trimmed and J has 12 bases trimmed; junction bases matching no gene number 9. The CDR3 covers 15 residues, taking in both the cysteine and the phenylalanine. The sequence is cut down to CDR3 DNA, 45 bases in frame from base 1. In the germline V gene, CDR1 corresponds to SGHDN and CDR2 to FVKESK. RNA was extracted with the RNeasy kit and 0.5 to 1 ug was reverse transcribed using random hexamers. TCR beta CDR3 regions were amplified with the immunoSEQ multiplex PCR assay covering 54 Vbeta and 13 Jbeta segments. Bias from PCR amplification was corrected by using a synthetic template baseline for primer optimization and for computational correction. As for how the authors treated the data: Only productive sequences were kept, with reads annotated to V, D and J genes according to IMGT and analyzed in immunoSEQ Analyzer. Clonality was computed as one minus Shannon entropy normalized by log2 of the number of productive unique sequences. Public and private clones were assessed among the 100 most prevalent clones of each patient and control. Clones were defined as Susac-specific when absent from the healthy and MS cohorts, from 1052 published viral clones and from other ImmuneACCESS disease sequences. In-frame beta chains were kept once TCRdb had trimmed the public reads at Q25 with fastp and called clones with MiXCR. Under each unique CDR3 protein, matching rows form one entry showing the most common genes and DNA. TCRdb assigned the V and J calls; the authors' analysis was not used. The sample records roughly 300,000 distinct CDR3 sequences, roughly 81% of which are singletons. The biggest ten clones account for 0.11% of the sample.

Recombination linked TRBV14 to TRBJ2-1; 9 nucleotides in the junction match TRBD2. Material: CD8+ T cells from PBMCs. This clonotype originated in a human donor with multiple sclerosis. The bases read TGTGCCAGCAGCCAAGAGTCTAGCGGGATACTTGGGCAGTTCTTC. The translation is CASSQESSGILGQFF.